This TCR beta chain came from a study of siplizumab effects on memory and regulatory T cells. The study, taken as a whole, reports: With siplizumab, cumulative frequency of CD4+ memory-derived alloreactive sequences dropped significantly. Researchers did not confirm the suppressive function of proliferating Tregs from siplizumab cultures.

The CDR3 runs to 16 residues. CDR1 is SGHVS, CDR2 FQNEAQ, per germline. V was pared by 11 bases and J by 5 bases, with 24 bases between. Assays examined 80,000 to 100,000 TCR templates per sample. Produced via immunoSEQ multiplex PCR; TCRdb's table is partial and in-frame only. Here the sample spans 75,000 to 100,000 clones, roughly 94% being singletons. In regard to this clone: What it binds is unknown.

V and J are TRBV7-8 and TRBJ2-2, with D perhaps TRBD1 or TRBD2 (5 bases each). The TCR comes from a human donor in good health. Material: non-Treg CD4+ T cells sorted from blood. The CDR3 sequence: CAGGFAGTLGTGELFF. The CDR3 DNA follows: TGTGCCGGAGGCTTTGCCGGGACGCTCGGGACCGGGGAGCTGTTTTTT.